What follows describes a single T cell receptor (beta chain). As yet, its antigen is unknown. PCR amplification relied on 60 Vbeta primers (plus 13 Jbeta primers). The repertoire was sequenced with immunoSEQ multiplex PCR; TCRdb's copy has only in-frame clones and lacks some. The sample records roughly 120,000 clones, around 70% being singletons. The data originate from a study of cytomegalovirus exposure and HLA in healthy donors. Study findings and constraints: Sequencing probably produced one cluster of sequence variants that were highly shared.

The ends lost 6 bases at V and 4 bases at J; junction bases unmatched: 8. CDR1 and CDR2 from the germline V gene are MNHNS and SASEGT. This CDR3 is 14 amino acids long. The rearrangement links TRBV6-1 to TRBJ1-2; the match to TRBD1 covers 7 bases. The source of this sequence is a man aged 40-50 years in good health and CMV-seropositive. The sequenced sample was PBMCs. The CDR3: CASRTPTGLYGYTF. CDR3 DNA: TGTGCCAGCAGAACCCCGACAGGGCTCTATGGCTACACCTTC.